This TCR beta chain derives from a study of T cell changes during pregnancy in multiple sclerosis. Some clones are missing from TCRdb's copy, which holds only in-frame ones; the method was immunoSEQ multiplex PCR. The table includes 75,000 to 95,000 clones, less than 95% detected once. Per germline, CDR1 ENHRY and CDR2 SYGVKD. The V gene end was trimmed by 8 bases and the J gene end by 9 bases; junction bases not matched to a gene: 4. This CDR3 comprises 13 residues. The receptor was derived from a female donor with multiple sclerosis, enrolled in a pregnancy study. Specimen: peripheral blood, collected before pregnancy. This sequence joins TRBV10-3 and TRBJ2-1; 13 bases are a match to TRBD2. CDR3 DNA sequence: TGTGCCATCGGGACTAGCGGGATAGGTGAGCAGTTCTTC. The encoded protein is CAIGTSGIGEQFF.